Each of the 2 T cell receptor beta chains below was sequenced from the same sample in a study of blood T cell repertoires in COVID-19. Some clones are missing from TCRdb's copy, which holds only in-frame ones; the method was immunoSEQ multiplex PCR. The repertoire consists of around 70,000 clones, with 75% to 85% occurring once and the leading ten covering over 40%. The sequencing sample was made of peripheral blood. The receptor source for this set is an elderly man with acute or convalescent COVID-19.

The chain is built from TRBV24-1 and TRBJ1-4; 9 bases are shared with TRBD1. This CDR3 region has 15 residues. Looked up from germline, CDR1 is KGHDR and CDR2 is SFDVKD. The ends lost 7 bases at V and 7 bases at J; junction bases unmatched: 9. For the CDR3, the DNA is TGTGCCACCAGCCAACCGGGACAGGGACGTGAAAAACTGTTTTTT. This sequence encodes CATSQPGQGREKLFF.

Only a few counts were recorded for this clone. The J gene is TRBJ2-2, the V gene TRBV7-3, with 7 bases matching TRBD1. CDR3 length: 14 residues. V shed 5 bases and J 1 base; nucleotides not matched to a gene: 1. Germline loops: CDR1 SGHTA, CDR2 FQGTGA. CDR3 amino acids: CASSRQGNTGELFF. The CDR3 DNA reads as TGTGCCAGCAGCCGACAGGGGAACACCGGGGAGCTGTTTTTT.